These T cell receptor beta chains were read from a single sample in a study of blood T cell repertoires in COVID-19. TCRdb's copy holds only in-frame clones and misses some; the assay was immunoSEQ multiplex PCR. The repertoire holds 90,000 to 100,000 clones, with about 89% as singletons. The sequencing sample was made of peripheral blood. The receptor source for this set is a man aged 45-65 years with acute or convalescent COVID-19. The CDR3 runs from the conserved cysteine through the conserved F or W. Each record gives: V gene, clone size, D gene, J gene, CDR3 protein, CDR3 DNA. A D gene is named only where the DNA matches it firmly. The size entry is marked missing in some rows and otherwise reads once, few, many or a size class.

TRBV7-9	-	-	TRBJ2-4	CASSSMLAGGPRAKNIQYF	TGTGCCAGCAGCTCAATGCTGGCTGGCGGTCCGCGAGCCAAAAACATTCAGTACTTC
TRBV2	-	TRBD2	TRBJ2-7	CASSDRTSGSYEQYF	TGTGCCAGCAGTGACCGGACTAGCGGGAGTTACGAGCAGTACTTC
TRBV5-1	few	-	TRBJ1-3	CASSLYGGLTSGNTIYF	TGCGCCAGCAGCTTGTATGGAGGTCTAACCTCTGGAAACACCATATATTTT
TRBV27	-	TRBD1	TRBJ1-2	CASSLFAGQGSFAAREYGYTF	TGTGCCAGCAGTTTGTTCGCGGGACAGGGTTCTTTCGCAGCCCGGGAATATGGCTACACCTTC
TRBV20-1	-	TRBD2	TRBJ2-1	CSAAPGLEQFF	TGCAGTGCTGCCCCGGGACTAGAGCAGTTCTTC
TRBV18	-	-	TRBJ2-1	CASSPRTPAEGNEQFF	TGTGCCAGCTCACCACGCACCCCAGCGGAGGGGAATGAGCAGTTCTTC
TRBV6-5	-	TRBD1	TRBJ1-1	CASSFAPGGTEAFF	TGTGCCAGCAGTTTCGCCCCAGGGGGAACTGAAGCTTTCTTT
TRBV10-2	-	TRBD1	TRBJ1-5	CASSDSQGNQPQHF	TGCGCCAGCAGTGACTCACAGGGGAATCAGCCCCAGCATTTT
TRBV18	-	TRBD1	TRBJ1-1	CASSPFLGQGIGTEAFF	TGTGCCAGCTCACCGTTTTTGGGACAGGGTATTGGCACTGAAGCTTTCTTT
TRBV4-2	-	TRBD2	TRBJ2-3	CASSQDLRGGHDTQYF	TGTGCCAGCAGCCAAGATCTGCGGGGGGGCCACGATACGCAGTATTTT
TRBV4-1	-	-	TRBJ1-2	CASSQTENYGYTF	TGCGCCAGCAGCCAAACTGAAAACTATGGCTACACCTTC
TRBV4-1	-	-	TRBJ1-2	CASSQDRANPYYGYTF	TGCGCCAGCAGCCAAGACAGGGCCAACCCCTACTATGGCTACACCTTC
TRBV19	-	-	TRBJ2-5	CASSITGAGETQYF	TGTGCCAGTAGTATAACGGGAGCGGGAGAGACCCAGTACTTC
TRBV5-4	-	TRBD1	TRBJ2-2	CASSWPTGGVTGELFF	TGTGCCAGCAGCTGGCCGACAGGGGGAGTCACCGGGGAGCTGTTTTTT
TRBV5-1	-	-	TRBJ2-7	CASSLGGSHGYEQYF	TGCGCCAGCAGCTTGGGTGGCAGCCACGGGTACGAGCAGTACTTC
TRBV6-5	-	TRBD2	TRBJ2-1	CASSPRERTSSEQFF	TGTGCCAGCAGTCCACGGGAACGGACTAGCAGTGAGCAGTTCTTC
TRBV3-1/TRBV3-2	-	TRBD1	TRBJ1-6	CASSQEWGRGLISPLHF	TGTGCCAGCAGCCAAGAGTGGGGCAGGGGGCTTATTTCACCCCTCCACTTT
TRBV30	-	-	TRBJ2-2	CAWRYWGTLNTGELFF	TGTGCCTGGAGATATTGGGGGACTCTGAACACCGGGGAGCTGTTTTTT
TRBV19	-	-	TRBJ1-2	CASRTESTSRGYTF	TGTGCCAGTAGGACGGAGAGTACAAGCCGTGGCTACACCTTC
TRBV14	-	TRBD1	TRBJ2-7	CASSQMTGGTYEQYF	TGTGCCAGCAGCCAGATGACAGGGGGCACCTACGAGCAGTACTTC
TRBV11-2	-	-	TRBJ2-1	CASTLPDVGYRGLDEQFF	TGTGCCAGCACCCTACCCGATGTAGGCTATAGAGGGTTGGATGAGCAGTTCTTC
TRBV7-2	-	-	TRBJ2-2	CASSLEVRRKQNTGELFF	TGTGCCAGCAGCTTAGAAGTCAGGCGAAAGCAGAACACCGGGGAGCTGTTTTTT
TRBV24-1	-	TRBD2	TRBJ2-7	CATSDQAGAGGEQYF	TGTGCCACCAGTGACCAAGCGGGAGCCGGGGGGGAGCAGTACTTC
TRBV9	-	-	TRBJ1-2	CASSPSTQYGYTF	TGTGCCAGCAGCCCCTCTACACAGTATGGCTACACCTTC
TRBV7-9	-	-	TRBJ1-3	CASSLGGAMSSGNTIYF	TGTGCCAGCAGCTTAGGTGGGGCGATGAGCTCTGGAAACACCATATATTTT
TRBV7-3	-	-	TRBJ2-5	CASSLISGRQETQYF	TGTGCCAGCAGCTTGATATCAGGGCGACAAGAGACCCAGTACTTC
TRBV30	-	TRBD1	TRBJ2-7	CAWGPGQGYEQYF	TGTGCCTGGGGCCCGGGACAGGGCTACGAGCAGTACTTC
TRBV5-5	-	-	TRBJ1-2	CASSLMLSAAGYGYTF	TGTGCCAGCAGCTTGATGTTGTCGGCAGCGGGCTATGGCTACACCTTC
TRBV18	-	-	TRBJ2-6	CASSPTGIVSGANVLTF	TGTGCCAGCTCACCAACAGGGATTGTCTCTGGGGCCAACGTCCTGACTTTC
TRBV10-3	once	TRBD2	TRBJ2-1	CAISESPSGARNEQFF	TGTGCCATCAGTGAGTCCCCTAGCGGAGCCCGCAATGAGCAGTTCTTC
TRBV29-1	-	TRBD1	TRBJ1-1	CSVEGQQGAKTEAFF	TGCAGCGTTGAGGGCCAACAGGGGGCGAAGACTGAAGCTTTCTTT
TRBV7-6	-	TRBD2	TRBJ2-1	CASGSGRAGEYNEQFF	TGTGCCAGCGGTAGCGGGAGGGCCGGAGAATACAATGAGCAGTTCTTC
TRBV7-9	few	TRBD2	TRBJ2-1	CASLGLADSTYNEQFF	TGTGCCAGCCTGGGACTAGCGGATAGCACCTACAATGAGCAGTTCTTC
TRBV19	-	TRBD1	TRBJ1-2	CASSVPGQGSYGYTF	TGTGCCAGTAGTGTACCGGGACAGGGGAGCTATGGCTACACCTTC
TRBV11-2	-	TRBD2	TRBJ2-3	CASGWGTSGFMTSTDTQYF	TGTGCCAGCGGCTGGGGGACTAGCGGCTTTATGACTAGCACAGATACGCAGTATTTT
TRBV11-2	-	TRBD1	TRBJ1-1	CASSHNGAGGLVLGTEAFF	TGTGCCAGCAGCCACAATGGCGCAGGGGGCTTGGTTTTGGGTACTGAAGCTTTCTTT
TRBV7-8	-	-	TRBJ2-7	CASSPRINRSSYEQYF	TGTGCCAGCAGCCCCAGAATCAACAGGAGCTCCTACGAGCAGTACTTC
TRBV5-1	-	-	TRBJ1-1	CASSLVGANTEAFF	TGCGCCAGCAGCTTGGTTGGGGCGAACACTGAAGCTTTCTTT
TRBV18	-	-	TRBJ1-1	CASSADRNTEAFF	TGTGCCAGCTCAGCCGACAGGAACACTGAAGCTTTCTTT
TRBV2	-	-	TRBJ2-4	CASSGQWAVAKNIQYF	TGTGCCAGCAGTGGACAGTGGGCTGTAGCCAAAAACATTCAGTACTTC
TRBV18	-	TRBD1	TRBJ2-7	CASSPRDSSYEQYF	TGTGCCAGCTCACCCCGGGACAGTTCCTACGAGCAGTACTTC
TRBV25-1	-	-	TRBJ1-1	CASSDLVANTEAFF	TGTGCCAGCAGTGACTTAGTAGCGAACACTGAAGCTTTCTTT
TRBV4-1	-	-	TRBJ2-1	CASSLIRASEQFF	TGCGCCAGCAGCCTCATCAGGGCAAGCGAGCAGTTCTTC